This TCR beta chain emerged from a study of type 1 regulatory T cells (dated by TCRdb to the early 2020s). General notes on the study: The study characterized an in vitro protocol that generated a Tr1-enriched, alloantigen-specific CD4 T cell product named T-allo10. T-allo10 was under clinical evaluation in patients with hematological malignancies receiving allogeneic hematopoietic stem cell transplantation. Points the paper makes about the study in general: Tr1 cells showed a more restricted TCR repertoire than non-Tr1 cells, which the study interpreted as alloantigen-induced clonal expansion.

Comment on this clonotype: The antigen it recognizes is unknown. No much larger clone exists at a distance of one base, and base qualities are not known.

Sequencing relied on an Illumina MiSeq. Using fastp trimming at Q25 and MiXCR clonotype assembly, TCRdb reanalyzed the public sequencing data and kept in-frame beta chains. Each record represents a unique CDR3 protein, reported with the most common genes and DNA among its rows. The table for this sample lists 6,200 or so distinct CDR3 sequences; 33% of them were counted only once. The top ten clonotypes cover 20% to 30% of the sample. According to the germline V gene, CDR1 reads SGHAT and CDR2 reads FQNNGV. Including the terminal cysteine and phenylalanine, the CDR3 comprises 13 residues. The CDR3 DNA has 39 bases and is translated from base 1. The germline V end is reduced by 5 bases and the J end by 8 bases; junction bases left unmatched: 6.

The V gene is TRBV11-2 and the J gene is TRBJ1-1; 9 bases in between match TRBD1. Sequenced: cultured type 1 regulatory T (Tr1) cells, either the whole culture or a sorted fraction (not recorded which). The cell subset or site label of this sample denotes: type 1 regulatory T cells sorted from the T-allo10 product. This clonotype was sampled from a human donor in good health. For the CDR3, the sequence is CASSPQGTGEAFF. The DNA is as follows: TGTGCCAGCAGCCCTCAGGGGACAGGGGAAGCTTTCTTT. The entire variable domain, with the stretches around the CDR3 drawn from the reference TRBV11-2 and TRBJ1-1 proteins, is EAGVAQSPRYKIIEKRQSVAFWCNPISGHATLYWYQQILGQGPKLLIQFQNNGVVDDSQLPKDRFSAERLKGVDSTLKIQPAKLEDSAVYLCASSPQGTGEAFFGQGTRLTVV.